Here is one T cell receptor (beta chain) with its context. Antigen: not known. Isolation per sample recovered at least 7 million PBMCs. Germline CDR1 and CDR2: MNHEY and SVGAGI. V lost 2 bases and J lost 10; bases outside the gene matches: 23. The length of the CDR3 is 19 residues. These data are taken from a study of blood T cells in healthy people across ages. General study findings and limits: A strong correlation was found between TCR beta diversity and the percentage of naive T cells. Getting older went along with TCR beta diversity per million T cells dropping roughly linearly. Investigators viewed diversity estimates from one million T cells as underestimates, the study reported.

Using a J-beta primer mix together with a sample-barcoded 5' primer, a second PCR was run for about 7 to 12 cycles. TCRdb processed the 5' RACE reads anew with MiXCR; each CDR3 protein has one entry. The table includes over a million distinct CDR3 sequences, approximately 42% detected once. This TCR was recovered from a woman between 18 and 29 years old in good health. Sequences were obtained from blood. The chain combines TRBV6-5 with TRBJ2-1; the match to TRBD2 covers 7 bases. CDR3 sequence: CASSYPPVLAPSGSHEQFF. The CDR3, as DNA: TGTGCCAGCAGTTACCCCCCTGTGCTAGCTCCTAGCGGTTCCCACGAGCAGTTCTTC.